This TCR beta chain comes out of a study of T cell changes during pregnancy in multiple sclerosis. Data came from immunoSEQ multiplex PCR; TCRdb stores just in-frame clones and leaves some out. In the table there are about 70,000 clones, around 94% of which are singletons. Germline V gene lookup returns CDR1 KGHSH and CDR2 LQKENI. V lost 3 bases and J lost 8, with 13 bases in between. The CDR3 totals 14 residues. The clonotype was recovered from a female donor with multiple sclerosis, enrolled in a pregnancy study. The rearrangement links TRBV18 to TRBJ1-4, with D unresolved. The sequenced sample was peripheral blood, obtained in the third trimester of pregnancy. Here the CDR3 reads CASSPTGIKEKLFF. The CDR3 DNA is TGTGCCAGCTCACCTACCGGGATCAAAGAAAAACTGTTTTTT.